The 22 T cell receptor beta chains listed next were all sequenced from one sample in a study of patients and donors after allogeneic stem cell transplantation. TCRdb independently ran MiXCR on the RT-PCR reads; one entry per CDR3 protein. The data hold about 87,000 distinct CDR3 sequences, with approximately 5.2% observed a single time. Specimen: blood, either unsorted or a sorted T cell fraction (not recorded which). The receptors stem from a human donor who was either an allogeneic HSCT recipient or a stem cell or donor lymphocyte infusion donor (not recorded which). It is not recorded whose cells these are; they may come from a transplant donor.

This clonotype was counted many times. The chain recombines TRBV18 with TRBJ2-1; D is tentatively TRBD1 or TRBD2 (5 bases each). Trimming left V 2 bases short and J 6 bases short, with 17 bases between. The CDR3 contains 16 residues. Germline CDR1 and CDR2: KGHSH and LQKENI. Here the CDR3 DNA reads TGTGCCAGCTCACCAGGGGGTTTTCAAGGGTTCAATGAGCAGTTCTTC. As protein: CASSPGGFQGFNEQFF.

V and J are TRBV20-1 and TRBJ1-4, with TRBD1 matching over 10 bases. The CDR3 runs 14 residues. V lost 4 bases to trimming and J lost 7 bases; unmatched junction nucleotides: 6. Per germline, CDR1 DFQATT and CDR2 SNEGSKA (reference sequence). The CDR3 is CSATSDRGSEKLFF. CDR3 nucleotide sequence: TGCAGTGCTACTTCGGACAGGGGGAGTGAAAAACTGTTTTTT.

In this sample, this clonotype turned up many times. The V gene is TRBV27, the J gene TRBJ1-2; 7 bases fit TRBD1. V was clipped by 3 bases and J by 4 bases; unmatched bases: 5. Germline assignment: CDR1 MNHEY and CDR2 SMNVEV (reference sequence). The CDR3 is made up of 14 amino acids. CDR3 nucleotides: TGTGCCAGCAGTTTTACAGGGGATCGCTATGGCTACACCTTC. Its protein product is CASSFTGDRYGYTF.

This clonotype was found many times. The V and J genes are TRBV20-1 and TRBJ1-1, with D perhaps matching TRBD1 (5 bases). Deletions cut 1 base from V and 0 bases from J, with 9 bases between. This CDR3 has 14 amino acids. CDR1 is DFQATT, CDR2 SNEGSKA, per germline (reference sequence). This chain's CDR3 is CSARVGALNTEAFF. CDR3 sequence (DNA): TGCAGTGCTAGAGTTGGGGCCCTGAACACTGAAGCTTTCTTT.

This clonotype appeared many times. This chain uses TRBV7-3 with TRBJ2-7; D is unresolved. Germline CDR1 SGHTA, CDR2 FQGTGA. Trimming stripped 2 bases from V and 6 bases from J, with 11 bases between. The CDR3 is 13 amino acids. CDR3 loop: CASSLEVGSEQYF. DNA of the CDR3: TGTGCCAGCAGCTTAGAAGTAGGTAGCGAGCAGTACTTC.

This clonotype appeared a few times. This chain uses TRBV5-4 with TRBJ1-1; 7 positions agree with TRBD1. CDR1 is SGHNT and CDR2 is YYREEE in the germline V gene (reference sequence). The CDR3 is 14 amino acids. V shed 4 bases and J 4 bases; nucleotides not matched to a gene: 7. The CDR3 here is CASSPQGTSTEAFF. CDR3 coding DNA: TGTGCCAGCAGCCCACAGGGGACGAGCACTGAAGCTTTCTTT.

In this sample, this clonotype turned up a few times. J is TRBJ2-7 and V is TRBV7-2, with 10 bases matching TRBD1. J lost 6 bases, V lost 5 bases, and 10 bases had no gene match. This CDR3 region has 15 residues. Germline V gives CDR1 SGHTA, CDR2 FQGNSA. This chain's CDR3 is CASSLGGTGVSEQYF. The CDR3 DNA reads TGTGCCAGCAGCCTAGGGGGGACAGGGGTTTCCGAGCAGTACTTC.

This clonotype was counted at least ten times. This rearrangement joins TRBV12-3 or TRBV12-4 to TRBJ2-1; either TRBD1 or TRBD2 may supply D (5 bases each). The CDR3 loop spans 14 amino acids. V was pared by 7 bases and J by 4 bases, with 14 bases between. The CDR3 DNA reads as TGTGCCAGCATCTTCAGGGACCAGTACAATGAGCAGTTCTTC. Translation gives CASIFRDQYNEQFF.

This clonotype was observed many times. The rearrangement joins TRBV5-1 to TRBJ2-1, with 11 nucleotides matching TRBD2. The germline V gene encodes CDR1 SGHRS and CDR2 YFSETQ. The length of the CDR3 is 16 residues. V shed 0 bases, J shed 10 bases, and the junction held 9 bases outside the gene matches. The CDR3 loop reads CASSLALAGGVQEQFF. The CDR3 region has the DNA TGCGCCAGCAGCTTGGCTTTAGCGGGAGGGGTACAGGAGCAGTTCTTC.

This clonotype was counted at least ten times. V and J are TRBV4-1 and TRBJ1-5; no firm D call. Germline-derived CDR1 and CDR2 are MGHRA and YSYEKL. V was clipped by 0 bases and J by 5 bases, with 5 bases between them. The CDR3 is made up of 13 amino acids. This chain's CDR3 is CASSQEYDQPQHF. The CDR3 bases are TGCGCCAGCAGCCAAGAATATGATCAGCCCCAGCATTTT.

This clonotype was seen many times. J is TRBJ2-2 and V is TRBV3-1; D call uncertain. V was clipped by 1 base and J by 0 bases, with 0 bases between them. The CDR3 totals 13 residues. The germline V gene encodes CDR1 LGHDT and CDR2 YNNKEL (reference sequence). In DNA form, the CDR3 reads TGTGCCAGCAGCCAAGCGAACACCGGGGAGCTGTTTTTT. It yields the protein CASSQANTGELFF.

This clonotype has ten or more counts. DNA for the CDR3: TGTGCCACCAGTGATGGTGTCGAGCAGTACTTC. This gives the protein CATSDGVEQYF. The V call is TRBV24-1, the J call TRBJ2-7; D is undetermined. Germline V gives CDR1 KGHDR, CDR2 SFDVKD. V was pared by 3 bases and J by 6 bases, with 5 bases between. CDR3 length: 11 amino acids.

This clonotype has ten or more counts. The chain joins TRBV9 to TRBJ2-3, with 9 bases lining up with TRBD1. Germline V gene lookup returns CDR1 SGDLS and CDR2 YYNGEE. The CDR3 is made up of 14 amino acids. Unmatched junction bases numbered 3, after V lost 4 bases and J lost 3 bases. The CDR3 DNA is TGTGCCAGCAGCCTGGGACAGGGTACAGATACGCAGTATTTT. It yields the protein CASSLGQGTDTQYF. Supplemented by reference TRBV9 and TRBJ2-3, the full variable domain reads DSGVTQTPKHLITATGQRVTLRCSPRSGDLSVYWYQQSLDQGLQFLIQYYNGEERAKGNILERFSAQQFPDLHSELNLSSLELGDSALYFCASSLGQGTDTQYFGPGTRLTVL.

This clonotype is deemed medium-sized. The rearrangement joins TRBV18 to TRBJ2-3; 11 bases are a match to TRBD1. From germline, CDR1 is KGHSH and CDR2 LQKENI. V lost 3 bases to trimming and J lost 3 bases; unmatched junction nucleotides: 2. The CDR3 covers 15 residues. The CDR3 spells CASSPDRGLTDTQYF. The CDR3 DNA is TGTGCCAGCTCACCGGACAGGGGGCTAACAGATACGCAGTATTTT.

This clonotype was detected a few times. The chain is built from TRBV27 and TRBJ2-7; TRBD2 matches at 8 bases. The V gene's germline CDR1 is MNHEY and CDR2 SMNVEV (reference sequence). V shed 5 bases and J 3 bases; nucleotides not matched to a gene: 12. The CDR3 totals 16 residues. The CDR3 nucleotides read TGTGCCAGCAGTACATTTATAAGCGGGGGAAACTACGAGCAGTACTTC. Amino acid sequence: CASSTFISGGNYEQYF.

The chain uses TRBV6-1 and TRBJ2-1, with 10 bases fitting TRBD2. The CDR3 loop spans 14 amino acids. Germline loops: CDR1 MNHNS, CDR2 SASEGT. V lost 6 bases, J lost 7 bases, and 6 bases stayed unmatched. CDR3 residues: CASSPSGSGNEQFF. The CDR3 region has the DNA TGTGCCAGCAGCCCTAGCGGGAGCGGGAATGAGCAGTTCTTC.

This clonotype was seen a few times. J is TRBJ2-1 and V is TRBV7-6, with 7 bases aligning to TRBD1. Trimming cost V 4 bases and J 6 bases; bases outside gene matches: 9. CDR1 is SGHVS and CDR2 is FNYEAQ in the germline V gene. There are 15 residues in the CDR3. In DNA form, the CDR3 reads TGTGCCAGCAGCTCGCGACAGGGACCTGGCAATGAGCAGTTCTTC. Translating gives CASSSRQGPGNEQFF.

This clonotype was detected many times. The gene calls are TRBV6-1 and TRBJ1-5; the D is unclear. V shed 1 base and J shed 4 bases, with 14 bases lying between them. CDR3 length: 16 amino acids. Germline assignment: CDR1 MNHNS and CDR2 SASEGT. CDR3 coding DNA: TGTGCCAGCAGTGAAGAGGTAGTCCGGAGGAATCAGCCCCAGCATTTT. Its protein is CASSEEVVRRNQPQHF.

This clonotype was picked up a small number of times. The chain couples TRBV7-6 to TRBJ2-7; TRBD2 agrees at 8 bases. The germline gives CDR1 SGHVS, CDR2 FNYEAQ. J lost 2 bases, V lost 3 bases, and 0 bases had no gene match. This CDR3 region has 13 residues. The DNA for the CDR3 is TGTGCCAGCAGCTTTAGCGGGGCCTACGAGCAGTACTTC. Translation: CASSFSGAYEQYF.

This clonotype was counted ten times or more. The rearrangement links TRBV5-8 to TRBJ2-1; 7 positions match TRBD2. The CDR3 loop spans 16 amino acids. Germline V gives CDR1 SGHTS, CDR2 YDEGEE. V lost 4 bases, J lost 3 bases, and 10 bases stayed unmatched. The CDR3 sequence: CASSRRSSGFYNEQFF. As DNA, the CDR3 is TGTGCCAGCAGCCGTCGGAGTAGCGGGTTCTACAATGAGCAGTTCTTC.

This clonotype was found many times. The CDR3 protein is CASSFPPFTYEQYF. DNA for the CDR3: TGTGCCAGCAGTTTCCCCCCCTTCACCTACGAGCAGTACTTC. V usage is TRBV6-2 or TRBV6-3 and J usage is TRBJ2-7, with unresolved D. Trimming removed 4 bases from V and 2 bases from J, with 12 bases in between. Looked up from germline, CDR1 is MNHEY and CDR2 is SVGEGT. The CDR3 is made up of 14 amino acids.

This clonotype was seen repeatedly, ten times or more. J is TRBJ1-4 and V is TRBV7-8; D may be TRBD1 (5 bases). V lost 1 base and J lost 5, with 8 bases in between. This CDR3 spans 14 amino acids. Per the germline V gene, CDR1 is SGHVS and CDR2 is FQNEAQ. The CDR3 region has the DNA TGTGCCAGCAGCTTAGGGGGCAGGAATGAAAAACTGTTTTTT. This translates into CASSLGGRNEKLFF.